This T cell receptor (beta chain) came from a study of regulatory T cells in long-lasting Graves disease. Study context: Recently diagnosed Graves' patients had received antithyroid drugs for under 3 months. Whole-study findings and limits: The study found TRBV28, TRBJ1-2 and TRBJ2-5 favored in persistent disease.

HTBI primers from iRepertoire and Arm-PCR of CDR3 regions yielded the TCR beta libraries. Via MiXCR, TCRdb re-called the multiplex PCR reads, giving one row per CDR3 protein. This table holds roughly 610,000 distinct CDR3 sequences, roughly 15% found once. Time point noted: newly diagnosed GD, antithyroid drugs for less than 3 months. There was RNA extracted from PBMCs, and the TCR library was made from it. This clonotype was found many times. As yet, its antigen is unknown. V lost 6 bases to trimming and J lost 2 bases; unmatched junction nucleotides: 10. Germline CDR1 MNHEY, CDR2 SMNVEV (reference sequence). The CDR3 totals 15 residues. This same sample was also taken into another study, of T cells in Graves' hyperthyroidism and ophthalmopathy.

V is TRBV27 and J is TRBJ2-7, with 7 bases matching TRBD1. The clonotype was recovered from a woman aged 30 to 39 with Graves disease. Sequences were derived from peripheral blood mononuclear cells (PBMCs), sampled at new diagnosis, from a patient treated with antithyroid drugs. This CDR3 reads CASSNTGTEPYEQYF. The CDR3 DNA sequence: TGTGCCAGCAGCAATACCGGGACAGAGCCCTACGAGCAGTACTTC.